These T cell receptor beta chains were read from a single sample in a study of patients and donors after allogeneic stem cell transplantation. TCRdb analysed the RT-PCR reads with MiXCR anew, one entry per CDR3 protein. The sample holds about 960,000 distinct CDR3 sequences, roughly 18% seen once. The sample consisted of blood, either unsorted or a sorted T cell fraction (not recorded which). These TCRs come from a human donor who was either an allogeneic HSCT recipient or a stem cell or donor lymphocyte infusion donor (not recorded which). It is not recorded whose cells these are; they may come from a transplant donor. The CDR3 runs from the conserved cysteine through the conserved F or W. Fields, in order: V gene, CDR3 protein.

V: TRBV15
CDR3: CATSRAQMGQAKNIQYF

V: TRBV6-5
CDR3: CASSLAPKETQYF

V: TRBV5-1
CDR3: CASSLRPGLAGEASYNEQFF

V: TRBV4-2
CDR3: CASSQGWKSGSLGNNEQFF

V: TRBV5-1
CDR3: CASSLGQGASVYEQYF

V: TRBV5-1
CDR3: CASSLTGTGPINTEAFF

V: TRBV27
CDR3: CASSLNGRLNSPLHF

V: TRBV12-3/TRBV12-4
CDR3: CASSFPPGLGIDTEAFF

V: TRBV20-1
CDR3: CRANQLYEQYF

V: TRBV6-2/TRBV6-3
CDR3: CASTPDGRKEAFF

V: TRBV20-1
CDR3: CSAPGQGSPDTQYF

V: TRBV7-6
CDR3: CASSLLAYPLSYEQYF

V: TRBV7-9
CDR3: CASSSERDTQYF

V: TRBV5-1
CDR3: CASSLGSLYNVQFF

V: TRBV6-5
CDR3: CASSYKADYNYGYTF

V: TRBV3-1
CDR3: CASSHSQRTGELFF

V: TRBV24-1
CDR3: CATSGRDRRETQYF

V: TRBV27
CDR3: CASTKDRMNTEAFF

V: TRBV12-3/TRBV12-4
CDR3: CASSRNRGPYNEQFF

V: TRBV12-3/TRBV12-4
CDR3: CASSSPEGSGGETQYF

V: TRBV12-3/TRBV12-4
CDR3: CASSSGQGLPPLHF

V: TRBV5-1
CDR3: CASSQGDRTSTDTQYF

V: TRBV20-1
CDR3: CSARRPSGGSDTQYF

V: TRBV5-1
CDR3: CASSLGGGGEETQYF

V: TRBV4-1
CDR3: CASSRQSNQPQHF

V: TRBV6-1
CDR3: CASQSYRGLGETQYF

V: TRBV4-2
CDR3: CASSLLTSGDSTDTQYF

V: TRBV6-1
CDR3: CAIRLAGGPHEQFF

V: TRBV12-3/TRBV12-4
CDR3: CASTLSGSTEAFF